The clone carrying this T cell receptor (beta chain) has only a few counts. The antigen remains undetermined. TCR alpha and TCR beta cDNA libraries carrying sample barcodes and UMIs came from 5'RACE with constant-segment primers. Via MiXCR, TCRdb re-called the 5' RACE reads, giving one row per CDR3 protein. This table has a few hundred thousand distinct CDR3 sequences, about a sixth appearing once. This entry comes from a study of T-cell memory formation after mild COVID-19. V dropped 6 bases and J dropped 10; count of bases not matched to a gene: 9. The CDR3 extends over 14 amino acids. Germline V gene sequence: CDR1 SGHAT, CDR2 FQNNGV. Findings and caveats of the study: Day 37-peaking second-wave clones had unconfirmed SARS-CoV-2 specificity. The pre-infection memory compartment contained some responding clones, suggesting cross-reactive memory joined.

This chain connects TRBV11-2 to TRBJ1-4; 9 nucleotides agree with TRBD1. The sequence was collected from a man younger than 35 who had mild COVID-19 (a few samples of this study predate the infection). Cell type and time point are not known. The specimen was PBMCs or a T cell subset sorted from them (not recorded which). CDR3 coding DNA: TGTGCCAGCAGTCTACAGGGGGCGTCAGGAAAACTGTTTTTT. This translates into CASSLQGASGKLFF.